The TCR beta chain described here comes from a study of cytomegalovirus exposure and HLA in healthy donors. Study findings and constraints: Among donors in an Asian-associated ancestry cluster, a later analysis reportedly found fewer N-insertions than the roughly 670-donor mean. An analysis done earlier found most TCR beta V segments productive about 87% or about 30% of the time. In a later analysis, common viral pathogens appeared linked to several of the most significant clusters. Cytomegalovirus-associated status was assigned to about 170 TCR beta chains.

Concerning this clone: Its antigen remains unidentified.

Trimming cost V 3 bases and J 7 bases; bases outside gene matches: 4. The germline V gene has CDR1 SGHAT and CDR2 FQNNGV. This CDR3 region has 14 residues. The study ran its PCR with 60 Vbeta and 13 Jbeta primers. Some clones are missing from TCRdb's copy, which holds only in-frame ones; the method was immunoSEQ multiplex PCR. The repertoire holds approximately 130,000 clones, with 60% to 80% as singletons. Sequenced sample: PBMCs. The chain recombines TRBV11-2 with TRBJ2-1; 9 bases are a match to TRBD2. The TCR comes from a man aged 50-59 years in good health and CMV-seronegative. CDR3 nucleotide sequence: TGTGCCAGCAGCTTGATAGCGGGAGATAATGAGCAGTTCTTC. Protein product: CASSLIAGDNEQFF.